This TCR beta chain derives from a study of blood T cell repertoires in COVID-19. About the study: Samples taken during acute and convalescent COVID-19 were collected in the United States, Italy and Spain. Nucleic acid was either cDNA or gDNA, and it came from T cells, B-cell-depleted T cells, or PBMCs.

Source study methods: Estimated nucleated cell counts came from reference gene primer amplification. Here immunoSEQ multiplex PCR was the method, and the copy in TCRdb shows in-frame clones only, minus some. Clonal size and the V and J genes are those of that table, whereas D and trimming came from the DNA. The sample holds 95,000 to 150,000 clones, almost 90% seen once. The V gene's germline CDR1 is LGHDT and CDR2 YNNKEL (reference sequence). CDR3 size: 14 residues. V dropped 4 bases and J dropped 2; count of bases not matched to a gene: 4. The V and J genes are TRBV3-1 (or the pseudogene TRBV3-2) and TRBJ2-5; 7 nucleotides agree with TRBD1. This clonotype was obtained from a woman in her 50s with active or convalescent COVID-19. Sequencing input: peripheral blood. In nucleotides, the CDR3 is TGTGCCAGCAGCCCCGGACAGGATCAAGAGACCCAGTACTTC. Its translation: CASSPGQDQETQYF.